These 27 T cell receptor beta chains came from one sample sequenced in a study of Graves' ophthalmopathy and Graves' hyperthyroidism. RNA transcripts provided the template for amplifying TCR beta CDR3 regions. Second-round multiplex PCR followed a first-round RT-PCR using HTBI primers. TCRdb ran MiXCR on the multiplex PCR reads and lists one entry per CDR3 protein. Among a few hundred thousand distinct CDR3 sequences listed, approximately 15% were seen once. The specimen was peripheral blood. These receptors came from a woman aged 18-29 years with stable Graves' hyperthyroidism.

This clonotype was counted many times. This chain connects TRBV20-1 to TRBJ1-2; D not resolved. Germline CDR1 DFQATT, CDR2 SNEGSKA (reference sequence). Trimming pared 0 bases from V and 2 bases from J, leaving 7 bases between. The CDR3 totals 13 residues. CDR3 residues: CSAREAVNYGYTF. The CDR3 DNA reads as TGCAGTGCTAGAGAGGCAGTCAACTATGGCTACACCTTC.

This clonotype was recorded many times. The chain links TRBV12-3 or TRBV12-4 to TRBJ1-6; no firm D call. The CDR3 totals 13 residues. V was trimmed by 6 bases and J by 13 bases, leaving 16 bases between them. The CDR3 region has the DNA TGTGCCAGCAGACCGACAAATTGGGCGCCCCTCCACTTT. It yields the protein CASRPTNWAPLHF.

The V call is TRBV2, the J call TRBJ1-1, with 8 positions matching TRBD1. Germline CDR1 reads SNHLY; CDR2 reads FYNNEI. The V and J ends lost 7 bases and 1 base, in that order; junction bases with no gene match: 5. The CDR3 extends over 14 amino acids. CDR3 sequence: CASNWGQANTEAFF. DNA for the CDR3: TGTGCCAGCAATTGGGGACAGGCGAACACTGAAGCTTTCTTT.

At least ten counts were recorded for this clonotype. The chain uses TRBV12-3 or TRBV12-4 and TRBJ1-1, with D perhaps TRBD1 (5 bases). The CDR3 is 14 residues long. V lost 5 bases and J lost 5, with 15 bases in between. CDR3: CASSPGARWTEAFF. The CDR3 nucleotides read TGTGCCAGCAGTCCTGGGGCGCGATGGACTGAAGCTTTCTTT.

This clonotype was counted at least ten times. The V and J genes are TRBV10-1 and TRBJ1-1, with D maybe TRBD1 (5 bases). Trimming took 5 bases from V and 8 from J, leaving 15 bases between them. CDR1 WNHNN and CDR2 SYGVQD come from the germline V gene (reference sequence). The CDR3 has 13 amino acids. The CDR3 DNA reads as TGCGCCAGCAGTTTAACGTGGCAGGGCGAAGCTTTCTTT. Translated: CASSLTWQGEAFF.

Notes on this clonotype: A much larger clone differs by one base, so this may be a read error. This chain connects TRBV11-2 to TRBJ1-1; maybe TRBD1 (5 bases). CDR3 length: 15 residues. The V gene's germline CDR1 is SGHAT and CDR2 FQNNGV. CDR3 bases: TGTGCCAGCAGCTCGGGGACGAAATCCTACACTGAAGCTTGCTTT. It translates to CASSSGTKSYTEACF.

The chain recombines TRBV2 with TRBJ2-7; weak D call: TRBD2 (5 bases). CDR1 SNHLY and CDR2 FYNNEI come from the germline V gene. Trimming stripped 6 bases from V and 5 bases from J, with 23 bases between. The CDR3 is 16 amino acids. This chain's CDR3 is CASRSMTGSEIHEQYF. The CDR3 nucleotides are TGTGCCAGCAGGAGCATGACGGGGTCGGAGATCCACGAGCAGTACTTC.

This clonotype was seen a few times. The V gene is TRBV6-1, the J gene TRBJ2-3; possibly TRBD2 for D (5 bases). Germline CDR1 MNHNS, CDR2 SASEGT. Trimming pared 6 bases from V and 2 bases from J, leaving 9 bases between. This CDR3 is built from 13 residues. CDR3 loop: CASSPGNTDTQYF. CDR3 sequence (DNA): TGTGCCAGCAGCCCCGGGAACACAGATACGCAGTATTTT.

This clonotype was found a few times. The chain carries TRBV10-3 and TRBJ1-1, with TRBD1 matching 9 bases. The germline V gene encodes CDR1 ENHRY and CDR2 SYGVKD. The CDR3 extends over 17 amino acids. The J segment lost 10 bases and the V segment lost 7 bases, leaving 22 bases of the junction unmatched. CDR3 nucleotides: TGTGCCATCACCACCAAGGGTCCGGGACAGGGTGGTTTGGGAGCTTTCTTT. This translates into CAITTKGPGQGGLGAFF.

This clonotype has a count of ten or more. This sequence joins TRBV4-1 and TRBJ2-5; TRBD2 agrees at 16 bases. Germline CDR1 MGHRA, CDR2 YSYEKL. V shed 3 bases, J shed 2 bases, and the junction held 9 bases outside the gene matches. This CDR3 contains 19 residues. The CDR3 DNA sequence: TGCGCCAGCAGCCACCCCGTGAGGGGACTAGCGGGGGGGCAAGAGACCCAGTACTTC. It specifies CASSHPVRGLAGGQETQYF.

This clonotype has at least ten counts. V gene TRBV7-3 combines with J gene TRBJ1-1, with D perhaps TRBD1 (6 bases). This CDR3 is 16 amino acids long. V lost 1 base to trimming and J lost 5 bases, with 17 bases between them. Germline CDR1 and CDR2: SGHTA and FQGTGA. DNA for the CDR3: TGTGCCAGCAGCTTAAGGGGGGGCTGGGATGAGACTGAAGCTTTCTTT. Protein sequence: CASSLRGGWDETEAFF. Complete variable domain (other parts from reference TRBV7-3 and TRBJ1-1): GAGVSQTPSNKVTEKGKYVELRCDPISGHTALYWYRQSLGQGPEFLIYFQGTGAADDSGLPNDRFFAVRPEGSVSTLKIQRTERGDSAVYLCASSLRGGWDETEAFFGQGTRLTVV.

This clonotype was observed at least ten times. This chain joins TRBV19 and TRBJ1-2, with unresolved D. The V end lost 8 bases, the J end lost 0 bases, and 10 bases lay between the germline ends. The CDR3 extends over 13 amino acids. Germline lookup yields CDR1 LNHDA and CDR2 SQIVND (reference sequence). This CDR3 reads CASSAESNYGYTF. CDR3 bases: TGTGCCAGTTCTGCAGAATCTAACTATGGCTACACCTTC.

This clonotype was seen a handful of times. A much larger clonotype is one base distant, so this may be a read error. The rearrangement uses TRBV10-2 and TRBJ2-4; D may be TRBD2 (5 bases). Germline CDR1 reads WSHSY; CDR2 reads SAAADI. Trimming left V 0 bases short and J 7 bases short, with 13 bases between. This CDR3 is built from 15 residues. CDR3 bases: TGCGCCAGCAGTGAGTCCTCCGGAGGCAATAACATTCAGTACTTC. This sequence encodes CASSESSGGNNIQYF.

This clonotype was counted ten times or more. The chain employs TRBV20-1 and TRBJ1-2; D call uncertain. The germline gives CDR1 DFQATT, CDR2 SNEGSKA (reference sequence). The germline V and J ends were trimmed by 2 bases and 8 bases, with 9 bases remaining between them. This CDR3 has 11 amino acids. The CDR3 here is CSARRSGGYTF. CDR3 bases: TGCAGTGCTAGAAGATCGGGAGGCTACACCTTC.

This clonotype was detected ten times or more. The chain carries TRBV3-1 and TRBJ2-5, with TRBD2 matching 7 bases. The CDR3 runs 16 residues. CDR1 is LGHDT and CDR2 is YNNKEL in the germline V gene (reference sequence). After removal of 0 bases from V and 2 bases from J, the junction contained 6 bases not matched to a gene. The CDR3 sequence is CASSQDRQRGQETQYF. In DNA form, the CDR3 reads TGTGCCAGCAGCCAAGATCGGCAGCGGGGACAAGAGACCCAGTACTTC.

This clonotype has a handful of counts. V is TRBV7-6 and J is TRBJ2-5; D not resolved. The CDR3 has 14 amino acids. CDR1 SGHVS and CDR2 FNYEAQ come from the germline V gene. The V gene lost 2 bases and the J gene lost 7 bases, with 14 bases spanning the gap. The DNA of the CDR3 is TGTGCCAGCAGCTTACCCGCCTACTCTAGGACCCAGTACTTC. Its translation: CASSLPAYSRTQYF.

Ten or more counts support this clonotype. CDR3 in DNA: TGCAGTGCCCAGCGAGGGGGGACCGGGGAGCTGTTTTTT. Protein product: CSAQRGGTGELFF. The genes are TRBV20-1 and TRBJ2-2; the D gene could be TRBD1 or TRBD2 (6 bases each). The CDR3 is 13 amino acids. Germline V CDR1 and CDR2: DFQATT, SNEGSKA (reference sequence). V was cut by 6 bases and J by 5 bases, with 13 bases left in between.

The sample holds many counts of this clonotype. The chain carries TRBV6-1 and TRBJ2-7, with 9 bases lining up with TRBD1. CDR1 is MNHNS, CDR2 SASEGT, per germline. This CDR3 is built from 13 residues. The V segment lost 11 bases and the J segment 4 bases; nucleotides outside the gene matches: 9. CDR3 in DNA: TGTGCCTGCAAGGACAGGGGCGCATACGAGCAGTACTTC. Translated: CACKDRGAYEQYF.

This clonotype was seen ten or more times. V is TRBV12-3 or TRBV12-4 and J is TRBJ1-2; the D is unclear. The CDR3 covers 14 residues. V lost 6 bases and J lost 8, with 19 bases in between. The chain's CDR3 is CASRMEEPPSGYTF. The DNA of the CDR3 is TGTGCCAGCAGAATGGAGGAACCCCCCAGCGGCTACACCTTC.

This clonotype was seen a handful of times. The chain employs TRBV27 and TRBJ1-6; TRBD1 might be the D (5 bases). CDR3 size: 12 residues. The V gene's germline CDR1 is MNHEY and CDR2 SMNVEV (reference sequence). V was pared by 6 bases and J by 14 bases, with 14 bases between. Here the CDR3 DNA reads TGTGCCAGCAGGGGGGTGAAAGGGGCCCTCCACTTT. Translating it yields CASRGVKGALHF.

This clonotype was counted many times. This chain joins TRBV12-3 or TRBV12-4 and TRBJ1-5; a weak D match, TRBD1 (5 bases). With 6 bases removed from V and 3 bases from J, the gap between germline ends came to 12 bases. The CDR3 spans 14 residues. The CDR3 bases are TGTGCCAGCAGACGGGGGGGGAACAATCAGCCCCAGCATTTT. Amino acid sequence: CASRRGGNNQPQHF.

This clonotype was observed a few times. The V and J genes are TRBV5-1 and TRBJ2-5, with 8 positions matching TRBD2. The CDR3 loop spans 15 amino acids. Per germline, CDR1 SGHRS and CDR2 YFSETQ. The J segment lost 1 base and the V segment lost 2 bases, leaving 4 bases of the junction unmatched. The CDR3, as DNA: TGCGCCAGCAGCTTAGCGGGGGTGATCCAAGAGACCCAGTACTTC. Its translation: CASSLAGVIQETQYF.

This clonotype appeared many times. This chain links TRBV7-9 with TRBJ2-7, with TRBD2 as a possible D gene (5 bases). The germline V and J ends were trimmed by 8 bases and 3 bases, with 14 bases remaining between them. Germline CDR1 is SEHNR and CDR2 is FQNEAQ (reference sequence). This CDR3 has 13 amino acids. The CDR3 here is CASQPGNGYEQYF. Here the CDR3 DNA reads TGTGCCAGCCAACCCGGGAATGGCTACGAGCAGTACTTC.

This clonotype came up a few times. No conserved phenylalanine or tryptophan ends this CDR3, so it is likely a read error. The rearrangement links TRBV3-1 to TRBJ1-2, with 8 bases matching TRBD1. The germline CDR1 and CDR2 sequences are LGHDT and YNNKEL (reference sequence). Trimming at V came to 4 bases and at J to 4 bases, leaving 2 bases not matched to a gene. There are 13 residues in the CDR3. CDR3 bases: TGTGCCAGCAGCCTAGGGACAGGCTATGGCTACACCATC. Protein product: CASSLGTGYGYTI.

Ten or more counts support this clonotype. The chain recombines TRBV2 with TRBJ1-6; D gene ambiguous. This CDR3 comprises 14 residues. V lost 5 bases to trimming and J lost 0 bases, with 5 bases between them. From germline, CDR1 is SNHLY and CDR2 FYNNEI. CDR3: CASSSDSYNSPLHF. CDR3 nucleotide sequence: TGTGCCAGCAGTTCGGACTCCTATAATTCACCCCTCCACTTT.

The chain couples TRBV20-1 to TRBJ1-1, with D uncertain. Per germline, CDR1 DFQATT and CDR2 SNEGSKA (reference sequence). Trimming left V 3 bases short and J 4 bases short, with 6 bases between. The length of the CDR3 is 11 residues. In nucleotides, the CDR3 is TGCAGTGCTAGTCCGTTCACTGAAGCTTTCTTT. Translating it yields CSASPFTEAFF.

This clonotype was observed a handful of times. This CDR3 fails to terminate in the conserved phenylalanine or tryptophan, so it likely reflects a read error. The chain is built from TRBV12-3 or TRBV12-4 and TRBJ1-1; no firm D call. V was pared by 3 bases and J by 3 bases, with 14 bases between. This CDR3 spans 15 amino acids. This CDR3 is CASSFIMGHDTEAFV. The CDR3 region has the DNA TGTGCCAGCAGTTTCATTATGGGCCACGACACTGAAGCTTTCGTT.